What follows are 26 T cell receptor beta chains derived from one specimen sequenced in a study of T-cell memory formation after mild COVID-19. TCRdb passed the 5' RACE reads through MiXCR, listing each CDR3 protein once. The repertoire holds 470,000 or so distinct CDR3 sequences, with more than 20% as singletons. The specimen was PBMCs or a T cell subset sorted from them (not recorded which). All receptors come from an adult woman who had mild COVID-19 (a few samples of this study predate the infection). Cell type and time point are not known.

The CDR3 DNA is TGCGCCAGCCGACCCAGGGGACAAGAATACGAGCAGTACTTC. Translated: CASRPRGQEYEQYF. The chain has TRBV5-1 and TRBJ2-7, with TRBD1 as a possible D gene (6 bases). Germline V CDR1 and CDR2: SGHRS, YFSETQ. Deletions cut 7 bases from V and 4 bases from J, with 18 bases between. The CDR3 consists of 14 residues.

This clonotype occurred a few times. The J gene is TRBJ2-1, the V gene TRBV9, with 7 bases fitting TRBD2. The germline gives CDR1 SGDLS, CDR2 YYNGEE. The CDR3 contains 16 residues. The junction had 4 bases not matched to a gene; V was cut back by 0 bases and J by 1 base. In DNA, the CDR3 is TGTGCCAGCAGCGTAGCCAACGGGAGGTCCTACAATGAGCAGTTCTTC. Amino acids: CASSVANGRSYNEQFF.

In its sample, this clonotype was seen a few times. The gene calls are TRBV20-1 and TRBJ2-5; D call uncertain. This CDR3 has 11 amino acids. Trimming removed 3 bases from V and 5 bases from J, with 7 bases in between. The germline gives CDR1 DFQATT, CDR2 SNEGSKA (reference sequence). The CDR3: CSASGRETQYF. The CDR3 nucleotides are TGCAGTGCTAGTGGTCGGGAGACCCAGTACTTC.

The chain links TRBV7-2 to TRBJ2-2, with D unresolved. The CDR3 covers 13 residues. Germline V gene data show CDR1 as SGHTA and CDR2 as FQGNSA. V gave up 2 bases and J gave up 6 bases, with 7 bases separating them. CDR3 protein: CASSLRLAGELFF. Here the CDR3 DNA reads TGTGCCAGCAGCTTAAGGCTAGCCGGGGAGCTGTTTTTT.

The chain uses TRBV5-1 and TRBJ2-2, with D tentatively TRBD2 (6 bases). This CDR3 is built from 16 residues. The V gene lost 4 bases and the J gene lost 0 bases, with 13 bases spanning the gap. Germline V gene lookup returns CDR1 SGHRS and CDR2 YFSETQ. In nucleotides, the CDR3 is TGCGCCAGCAGCCGGGCGGGGACCCCGAACACCGGGGAGCTGTTTTTT. Protein: CASSRAGTPNTGELFF.

The genes are TRBV7-3 and TRBJ2-2, with TRBD1 identical over 7 bases. The CDR3 is 14 residues long. The V gene end was trimmed by 5 bases and the J gene end by 4 bases; junction bases not matched to a gene: 4. Germline loops: CDR1 SGHTA, CDR2 FQGTGA. The chain's CDR3 is CASSRDRRTGELFF. The DNA of the CDR3 is TGTGCCAGCAGCCGGGACAGACGCACCGGGGAGCTGTTTTTT.

In this sample, this clonotype turned up many times. The chain uses TRBV9 and TRBJ1-5; no clear D. Trimming removed 5 bases at V and 4 bases at J, with 10 bases between. Germline V gene lookup returns CDR1 SGDLS and CDR2 YYNGEE. The CDR3 is 13 amino acids. CDR3 DNA sequence: TGTGCCAGCAGTGTGGACGGTAATCAGCCCCAGCATTTT. This gives the protein CASSVDGNQPQHF.

V usage is TRBV7-2 and J usage is TRBJ2-3; 11 nucleotides match TRBD2. Germline V gene data show CDR1 as SGHTA and CDR2 as FQGNSA. The CDR3 contains 15 residues. V was pared by 3 bases and J by 4 bases, with 3 bases of the junction left unmatched. The CDR3 region is CASSFTSGSADTQYF. CDR3 sequence (DNA): TGTGCCAGCAGCTTTACTAGCGGGAGTGCAGATACGCAGTATTTT.

This clonotype showed up just a few times. The gene calls are TRBV7-6 and TRBJ2-7; D not certain. Per germline, CDR1 SGHVS and CDR2 FNYEAQ. This CDR3 has 14 amino acids. V lost 1 base and J lost 4, with 11 bases in between. This chain's CDR3 is CASSLEGGWYEQYF. CDR3 sequence (DNA): TGTGCCAGCAGCTTAGAGGGCGGATGGTACGAGCAGTACTTC. The whole variable domain, remainder taken from reference TRBV7-6 and TRBJ2-7, is GAGVSQSPRYKVTKRGQDVALRCDPISGHVSLYWYRQALGQGPEFLTYFNYEAQQDKSGLPNDRFSAERPEGSISTLTIQRTEQRDSAMYRCASSLEGGWYEQYFGPGTRLTVT.

This rearrangement joins TRBV9 to TRBJ1-2, with TRBD1 identical over 9 bases. Trimming cost V 2 bases and J 4 bases; bases outside gene matches: 3. The CDR3 is 14 residues long. CDR1 and CDR2 (germline): SGDLS, YYNGEE. The CDR3 DNA sequence: TGTGCCAGCAGCGTCAGACAGGGGGGCTATGGCTACACCTTC. The encoded protein is CASSVRQGGYGYTF.

In its sample, this clonotype was seen a few times. The V and J genes are TRBV5-1 and TRBJ2-2; 7 bases map to TRBD1. V lost 4 bases to trimming and J lost 6 bases; unmatched junction nucleotides: 12. The germline gives CDR1 SGHRS, CDR2 YFSETQ. This CDR3 is built from 16 residues. The CDR3 loop reads CASSLAPTGDPGELFF. CDR3 coding DNA: TGCGCCAGCAGCCTTGCCCCAACAGGGGACCCCGGGGAGCTGTTTTTT.

This chain links TRBV6-5 with TRBJ2-7; D remains unclear. Germline V gives CDR1 MNHEY, CDR2 SVGAGI. This CDR3 is 13 amino acids long. Trimming left V 5 bases short and J 2 bases short, with 10 bases between. Written as DNA, the CDR3 is TGTGCCAGCAGTCCCCTCATGGCCTACGAGCAGTACTTC. This translates into CASSPLMAYEQYF.

This rearrangement joins TRBV29-1 to TRBJ2-2, with 8 bases aligning to TRBD2. J gave up 12 bases and V 0 bases, and 6 bases lay outside the gene matches. The CDR3 is made up of 13 amino acids. CDR1 and CDR2 from the germline V gene are SQVTM and ANQGSEA. CDR3 sequence: CSVEDTGGPKLFF. For the CDR3, the DNA is TGCAGCGTTGAAGATACGGGGGGGCCGAAGCTGTTTTTT.

The J gene is TRBJ2-3, the V gene TRBV7-2, with 7 bases aligning to TRBD2. There are 16 residues in the CDR3. Germline CDR1 reads SGHTA; CDR2 reads FQGNSA. After removal of 4 bases from V and 4 bases from J, the junction contained 11 bases not matched to a gene. CDR3 residues: CASSSDGGGSADTQYF. DNA for the CDR3: TGTGCCAGCAGCTCCGACGGCGGGGGAAGTGCAGATACGCAGTATTTT. Looking up the rest from reference TRBV7-2 and TRBJ2-3 gives the full variable domain: GAGVSQSPSNKVTEKGKDVELRCDPISGHTALYWYRQSLGQGLEFLIYFQGNSAPDKSGLPSDRFSAERTGGSVSTLTIQRTQQEDSAVYLCASSSDGGGSADTQYFGPGTRLTVL.

The rearrangement joins TRBV20-1 to TRBJ2-3; no definite D call. Germline V gene sequence: CDR1 DFQATT, CDR2 SNEGSKA (reference sequence). V shed 0 bases and J shed 2 bases, with 12 bases lying between them. There are 15 residues in the CDR3. The CDR3 DNA reads TGCAGTGCTAGAGATCTGGCCGATCCCACAGATACGCAGTATTTT. It codes for CSARDLADPTDTQYF.

This clonotype was seen only a few times. This chain links TRBV9 with TRBJ2-3; 7 bases align to TRBD1. Germline trimming cut 4 bases from V and 6 bases from J; bases unmatched to any gene: 17. CDR1 and CDR2 (germline): SGDLS, YYNGEE. CDR3 length equals 17 residues. The CDR3 reads CASSPAGTATNWDTQYF. As DNA, the CDR3 is TGTGCCAGCAGCCCGGCCGGGACAGCCACTAACTGGGATACGCAGTATTTT.

The chain has TRBV29-1 and TRBJ1-1, with a weak D call TRBD1 (6 bases). Trimming stripped 2 bases from V and 5 bases from J, with 15 bases between. Germline V gene data show CDR1 as SQVTM and CDR2 as ANQGSEA. This CDR3 region has 14 residues. For the CDR3, the DNA is TGCAGCGTTGAAAGGCCGGGGGCAAGTACTGAAGCTTTCTTT. It encodes CSVERPGASTEAFF.

This clonotype showed up just a few times. The J gene is TRBJ2-7, the V gene TRBV29-1, with D possibly matching TRBD2 (6 bases). The CDR3 has 15 amino acids. Trimming removed 6 bases from V and 4 bases from J, with 22 bases in between. The germline V gene has CDR1 SQVTM and CDR2 ANQGSEA. CDR3 nucleotides: TGCAGCGTCCAAGGGTCCGGGAGCTATATATACGAGCAGTACTTC. Translation gives CSVQGSGSYIYEQYF.

The chain links TRBV20-1 to TRBJ2-7; 8 nucleotides agree with TRBD1. Unmatched junction bases numbered 9, after V lost 5 bases and J lost 3 bases. The CDR3 has 14 amino acids. CDR1 is DFQATT, CDR2 SNEGSKA, per germline (reference sequence). Here the CDR3 DNA reads TGCAGTGCTCGAAAGGCGGACAGGGTCTACGAGCAGTACTTC. Protein sequence: CSARKADRVYEQYF.

In its sample, this clonotype was seen a few times. This chain joins TRBV14 and TRBJ2-5; 7 nucleotides agree with TRBD1. The CDR3 is 14 amino acids. Trimming removed 4 bases from V and 4 bases from J; junction bases left unmatched: 6. CDR1 and CDR2 (germline): SGHDN, FVKESK. CDR3 coding DNA: TGTGCCAGCAGCCCGCGGACAGGTCGAGAGACCCAGTACTTC. It encodes CASSPRTGRETQYF.

This chain links TRBV10-3 with TRBJ2-1; D is uncertain. CDR1 is ENHRY, CDR2 SYGVKD, per germline. The V and J ends lost 5 bases and 0 bases respectively, with 11 bases between them. CDR3 length equals 15 residues. The CDR3 region is CAISPDFSSYNEQFF. The DNA for the CDR3 is TGTGCCATCAGTCCTGACTTTAGCTCCTACAATGAGCAGTTCTTC.

This clonotype was seen more than once but under ten times. The V gene is TRBV7-2, the J gene TRBJ2-1, with 8 bases matching TRBD2. The CDR3 is 16 residues long. The V segment lost 0 bases and the J segment 9 bases; nucleotides outside the gene matches: 10. Per germline, CDR1 SGHTA and CDR2 FQGNSA. The CDR3 here is CASSLAGAGVRGEQFF. The CDR3 DNA follows: TGTGCCAGCAGCTTAGCGGGAGCGGGAGTACGCGGTGAGCAGTTCTTC.

There are a few counts of this clonotype. The V and J genes are TRBV6-2 or TRBV6-3 and TRBJ2-1, with no clear D. The germline CDR1 and CDR2 sequences are MNHEY and SVGEGT. CDR3 length: 15 amino acids. V was cut by 2 bases and J by 5 bases, with 13 bases left in between. As DNA, the CDR3 is TGTGCCAGCAGTTACCCCCCCGGGTGGGACAATGAGCAGTTCTTC. Protein sequence: CASSYPPGWDNEQFF.

This clonotype was counted a few times. The rearrangement joins TRBV7-2 to TRBJ2-3; D remains unclear. Germline V gene lookup returns CDR1 SGHTA and CDR2 FQGNSA. This CDR3 contains 12 residues. V was clipped by 5 bases and J by 5 bases, with 8 bases between them. DNA of the CDR3: TGTGCCAGCAGCGTCACGAGAGATACGCAGTATTTT. This codes for CASSVTRDTQYF.

V is TRBV7-9 and J is TRBJ2-7, with 11 bases fitting TRBD2. The junction had 5 bases not matched to a gene; V was cut back by 8 bases and J by 5 bases. Germline values: CDR1 SEHNR, CDR2 FQNEAQ (reference sequence). The CDR3 is 13 residues long. The CDR3 DNA reads TGTGCCAGCGGTAGCGGGAGGGCCCACGAGCAGTACTTC. Amino acids: CASGSGRAHEQYF.

This chain connects TRBV7-9 to TRBJ2-5; D is undetermined. The CDR3 has 15 amino acids. Trimming took 1 base from V and 4 from J, leaving 13 bases between them. The germline CDR1 and CDR2 sequences are SEHNR and FQNEAQ (reference sequence). The DNA of the CDR3 is TGTGCCAGCAGCTTAGGAATTGGTAGAGGAGAGACCCAGTACTTC. It yields the protein CASSLGIGRGETQYF.